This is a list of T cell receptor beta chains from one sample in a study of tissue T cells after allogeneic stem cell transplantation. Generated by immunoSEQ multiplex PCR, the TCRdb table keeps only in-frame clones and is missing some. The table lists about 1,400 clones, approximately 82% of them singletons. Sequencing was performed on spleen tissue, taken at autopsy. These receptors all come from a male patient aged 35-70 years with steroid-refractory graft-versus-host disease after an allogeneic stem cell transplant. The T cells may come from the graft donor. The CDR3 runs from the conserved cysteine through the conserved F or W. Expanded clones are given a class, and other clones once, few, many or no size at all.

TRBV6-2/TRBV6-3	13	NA	CASSRDEYNEQFF
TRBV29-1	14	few	CSVSGQGAVETQYF
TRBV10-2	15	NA	CASMQSWGGWYEQYF
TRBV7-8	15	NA	CASSLPGREGTEAFF
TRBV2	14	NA	CASREQGAKSPLHF
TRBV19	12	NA	CASRIFGNTIYF
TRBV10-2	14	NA	CASSEPGQGETQYF
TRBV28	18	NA	CASSSGAGRGLYNSPLHF
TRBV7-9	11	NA	CASSLTDTQYF
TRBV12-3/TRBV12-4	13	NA	CASSFPATYEQYF
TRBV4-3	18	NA	CASSQNGTGGFYPYEQYF
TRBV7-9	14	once	CASRDGGANSPLHF
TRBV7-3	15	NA	CASSLRGQGADEQFF
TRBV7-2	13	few	CASSLVPNNEQFF
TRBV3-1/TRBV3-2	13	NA	CASPPTGANEQFF
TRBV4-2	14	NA	CASSQVPENYGYTF
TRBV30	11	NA	CAWSVSLEQYF
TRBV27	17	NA	CASSRILAGGSYNEQFF
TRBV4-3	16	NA	CASSQERSGANYGYTF
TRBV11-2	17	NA	CASRLLPGLAGVETQYF
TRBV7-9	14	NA	CASSLVDGSDTQYF
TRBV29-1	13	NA	CSVDRNSYNEQFF
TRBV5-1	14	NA	CASSYNGADGELFF
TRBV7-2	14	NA	CASSSNQGGNGYTF
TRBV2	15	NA	CASSVPGATNEKLFF
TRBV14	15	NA	CASSQVTGPLYGYTF